One and the same sample provided the 27 T cell receptor beta chains below, sequenced in a study of blood T cell repertoires in COVID-19. This table comes from immunoSEQ multiplex PCR, and its TCRdb copy is limited to in-frame clones, with some not included. The sample yields about 110,000 clones, around 83% seen once. Sequenced input: peripheral blood. These receptors all come from a woman of 80 years or more with acute or convalescent COVID-19.

The genes are TRBV18 and TRBJ2-1; 10 nucleotides agree with TRBD2. In germline, CDR1 is KGHSH, CDR2 LQKENI. Germline trimming cut 2 bases from V and 0 bases from J; bases unmatched to any gene: 10. The CDR3 totals 19 residues. CDR3 sequence: CASSPSGTSGMLSYNEQFF. The CDR3 bases are TGTGCCAGCTCACCAAGTGGTACTAGCGGGATGCTCTCCTACAATGAGCAGTTCTTC.

This clone was detected a few times. This chain links TRBV7-2 with TRBJ2-5, with 14 positions matching TRBD2. This CDR3 spans 16 amino acids. After removal of 5 bases from V and 2 bases from J, the junction contained 4 bases not matched to a gene. From germline, CDR1 is SGHTA and CDR2 FQGNSA. The CDR3: CASSTGLAGGQETQYF. CDR3 nucleotides: TGTGCCAGCAGCACAGGACTAGCGGGAGGACAAGAGACCCAGTACTTC. Based on the CDR3 plus reference TRBV7-2 and TRBJ2-5, the full variable domain is GAGVSQSPSNKVTEKGKDVELRCDPISGHTALYWYRQSLGQGLEFLIYFQGNSAPDKSGLPSDRFSAERTGGSVSTLTIQRTQQEDSAVYLCASSTGLAGGQETQYFGPGTRLLVL.

CDR3 sequence reads: CASSELETDYGYTF. The CDR3 bases are TGTGCCAGCAGTGAATTGGAGACCGACTATGGCTACACCTTC. The chain uses TRBV6-1 and TRBJ1-2; D gene uncertain. The V end lost 2 bases, the J end lost 3 bases, and 10 bases lay between the germline ends. The CDR3 runs 14 residues. Germline V gives CDR1 MNHNS, CDR2 SASEGT.

The rearrangement links TRBV12-3 or TRBV12-4 to TRBJ1-2, with D possibly TRBD1 on 6 matching bases. The V gene lost 3 bases and the J gene lost 9 bases, with 14 bases spanning the gap. The CDR3 consists of 13 residues. CDR3: CASSFARGKSYTF. Here the CDR3 DNA reads TGTGCCAGCAGTTTTGCCAGGGGTAAGAGCTACACCTTC.

The chain carries TRBV28 and TRBJ1-6; D not resolved. There are 14 residues in the CDR3. Trimming removed 8 bases from V and 5 bases from J, with 13 bases in between. CDR1 MDHEN and CDR2 SYDVKM come from the germline V gene. The CDR3: CASRLTDHNSPLHF. For the CDR3, the DNA is TGTGCCAGCCGACTGACGGATCATAATTCACCCCTCCACTTT. The full variable domain, its missing parts supplied by reference TRBV28 and TRBJ1-6, is DVKVTQSSRYLVKRTGEKVFLECVQDMDHENMFWYRQDPGLGLRLIYFSYDVKMKEKGDIPEGYSVSREKKERFSLILESASTNQTSMYLCASRLTDHNSPLHFGNGTRLTVT.

The chain carries TRBV5-5 and TRBJ2-5, with 13 bases identical to TRBD2. In germline, CDR1 is SGHKS, CDR2 YYEKEE (reference sequence). The junction had 2 bases not matched to a gene; V was cut back by 0 bases and J by 3 bases. The CDR3 contains 16 residues. CDR3 sequence: CASSLGTSGSEETQYF. Written as DNA, the CDR3 is TGTGCCAGCAGCTTGGGGACTAGCGGGAGTGAAGAGACCCAGTACTTC.

Written as DNA, the CDR3 is TGTGCCAGCAGCCTGGGACTAGCGGGCTCCTACAATGAGCAGTTCTTC. It specifies CASSLGLAGSYNEQFF. The V and J genes are TRBV5-5 and TRBJ2-1; 12 bases agree with TRBD2. The CDR3 has 16 residues. Trimming removed 4 bases from V and 0 bases from J; junction bases left unmatched: 2. Germline V lookup: CDR1 SGHKS, CDR2 YYEKEE (reference sequence).

The CDR3, as DNA: TGTGCCAGTAGTACGGGACAGGTCCAGCAGCCCCAGCATTTT. Protein product: CASSTGQVQQPQHF. The chain uses TRBV19 and TRBJ1-5; 8 nucleotides match TRBD1. Trimming cost V 4 bases and J 7 bases; bases outside gene matches: 6. The CDR3 extends over 14 amino acids. Germline CDR1 is LNHDA and CDR2 is SQIVND (reference sequence). The complete variable domain, with remaining parts taken from reference TRBV19 and TRBJ1-5, reads DGGITQSPKYLFRKEGQNVTLSCEQNLNHDAMYWYRQDPGQGLRLIYYSQIVNDFQKGDIAEGYSVSREKKESFPLTVTSAQKNPTAFYLCASSTGQVQQPQHFGDGTRLSIL.

This chain uses TRBV6-5 with TRBJ1-1; 8 bases are shared with TRBD1. Germline V gene data show CDR1 as MNHEY and CDR2 as SVGAGI. CDR3 size: 13 residues. After removal of 9 bases from V and 11 bases from J, the junction contained 14 bases not matched to a gene. The CDR3 nucleotides are TGTGCCAGTACCGTGGGGCAGGGGGCAGGGGCTTTCTTT. Residues: CASTVGQGAGAFF.

This clone was seen a handful of times. V is TRBV11-3 and J is TRBJ2-1, with D unresolved. This CDR3 spans 12 amino acids. CDR1 is SGHNT, CDR2 YENEEA, per germline. Trimming left V 2 bases short and J 9 bases short, with 8 bases between. DNA for the CDR3: TGTGCCAGCAGCTTATTTACGGGTGAGCAGTTCTTC. The encoded protein is CASSLFTGEQFF.

The chain uses TRBV5-5 and TRBJ1-1; D call uncertain. V lost 4 bases, J lost 1 base, and 17 bases lay in between. In germline, CDR1 is SGHKS, CDR2 YYEKEE (reference sequence). This CDR3 has 16 amino acids. CDR3 amino acids: CASSLAVGIGNTEAFF. The CDR3 DNA reads as TGTGCCAGCAGCCTAGCAGTAGGTATTGGGAACACTGAAGCTTTCTTT.

This clone has more than one count but fewer than ten. The rearrangement uses TRBV25-1 and TRBJ2-7, with 10 bases fitting TRBD1. J lost 5 bases, V lost 3 bases, and 4 bases had no gene match. The CDR3 is 14 residues long. Germline loops: CDR1 MGHDK, CDR2 SYGVNS. Written as DNA, the CDR3 is TGTGCCAGCAGTGATCCGGGACAGGGGAACGAGCAGTACGTC. Protein product: CASSDPGQGNEQYV.

The V gene is TRBV5-5, the J gene TRBJ2-7; 7 bases match TRBD2. CDR1 and CDR2 from the germline V gene are SGHKS and YYEKEE (reference sequence). The CDR3 spans 17 residues. With V trimmed by 0 bases and J by 1 base, 10 bases remained unmatched. The CDR3 DNA reads as TGTGCCAGCAGCTTGGAGGTCCTAGCGGCGCCTTCCTACGAGCAGTACTTC. Protein sequence: CASSLEVLAAPSYEQYF.

CDR3 protein: CASSRGTGGWYGYTF. In DNA form, the CDR3 reads TGTGCCAGCAGCCGTGGGACAGGGGGTTGGTATGGCTACACCTTC. The V gene is TRBV28, the J gene TRBJ1-2; 11 nucleotides match TRBD1. V lost 6 bases, J lost 5 bases, and 8 bases stayed unmatched. The CDR3 sequence is 15 residues long. Germline lookup yields CDR1 MDHEN and CDR2 SYDVKM.

The count of this clone is one. The chain uses TRBV28 and TRBJ1-1; a weak D match, TRBD1 (5 bases). The germline gives CDR1 MDHEN, CDR2 SYDVKM. V dropped 3 bases and J dropped 4 bases, with 15 bases sitting between them. The CDR3 sequence is 15 residues long. CDR3 residues: CASSLPLGGSTEAFF. In DNA form, the CDR3 reads TGTGCCAGCAGTTTGCCGCTGGGGGGGAGCACTGAAGCTTTCTTT.

This clone has only one observation. The gene calls are TRBV28 and TRBJ2-1, with D perhaps matching TRBD2 (6 bases). This CDR3 is 16 amino acids long. Per germline, CDR1 MDHEN and CDR2 SYDVKM. Trimming took 5 bases from V and 10 from J, leaving 24 bases between them. The CDR3 DNA is TGTGCCAGCAGTCTCCCCCCCGGGACGGCAGGGAGGGAGCAGTTCTTC. The encoded protein is CASSLPPGTAGREQFF.

V usage is TRBV27 and J usage is TRBJ1-2, with 8 bases identical to TRBD1. The CDR3 covers 19 residues. Germline CDR1 is MNHEY and CDR2 is SMNVEV (reference sequence). Trimming took 3 bases from V and 2 from J; bases not matched to a gene: 17. Here the CDR3 DNA reads TGTGCCAGCAGTTTTCTCCGTCCCGGGACAGGATTTTACAACTATGGCTACACCTTC. Protein: CASSFLRPGTGFYNYGYTF.

J is TRBJ2-3 and V is TRBV2; 13 bases line up with TRBD2. The CDR3 runs 15 residues. V lost 6 bases and J lost 2; bases outside the gene matches: 2. CDR1 SNHLY and CDR2 FYNNEI come from the germline V gene. The CDR3 reads CASRGLAGITDTQYF. The CDR3 nucleotides are TGTGCCAGCAGGGGACTAGCGGGAATCACAGATACGCAGTATTTT.

The V and J genes are TRBV18 and TRBJ2-7; 16 positions match TRBD2. CDR3 size: 18 residues. Germline V gene sequence: CDR1 KGHSH, CDR2 LQKENI. The ends lost 0 bases at V and 2 bases at J; junction bases unmatched: 4. The CDR3 DNA reads TGTGCCAGCTCACCACCGGGACTAGCGGGAGGGCGCCCCTACGAGCAGTACTTC. It yields the protein CASSPPGLAGGRPYEQYF.

The CDR3 here is CASSFLGGEGNTIYF. In DNA form, the CDR3 reads TGTGCCAGCAGCTTTCTAGGGGGCGAAGGAAACACCATATATTTT. The chain recombines TRBV7-9 with TRBJ1-3, with 7 bases fitting TRBD1. In germline, CDR1 is SEHNR, CDR2 FQNEAQ (reference sequence). V lost 3 bases to trimming and J lost 4 bases; unmatched junction nucleotides: 6. This CDR3 region has 15 residues.

The chain recombines TRBV19 with TRBJ1-6; D is perhaps TRBD1 (5 bases). Trimming cost V 5 bases and J 7 bases, with 15 bases left between them. Per the germline V gene, CDR1 is LNHDA and CDR2 is SQIVND (reference sequence). The CDR3 contains 15 residues. CDR3 bases: TGTGCCAGTAGTCCCCAGGGCTCTCCGAATTCACCCCTCCACTTT. Its translation: CASSPQGSPNSPLHF.

The chain links TRBV4-3 to TRBJ2-2, with D hard to call. This CDR3 has 15 amino acids. In germline, CDR1 is LGHNA, CDR2 YSLEER. V was shortened by 4 bases and J by 1 base, with 10 bases between the two germline ends. CDR3 bases: TGCGCCAGCAGCCGCCAGTCCGTGAACACCGGGGAGCTGTTTTTT. It yields the protein CASSRQSVNTGELFF.

This chain joins TRBV5-4 and TRBJ2-3; the match to TRBD1 covers 9 bases. The trim removed 4 bases at V and 1 base at J, leaving 13 bases unmatched. The germline CDR1 and CDR2 sequences are SGHNT and YYREEE (reference sequence). The CDR3 covers 18 residues. CDR3 in DNA: TGTGCCAGCAGCACCCCGGGACAGGGTATTGATGGCACAGATACGCAGTATTTT. Translated, it gives CASSTPGQGIDGTDTQYF.

The gene calls are TRBV14 and TRBJ2-5, with TRBD1 identical over 9 bases. The CDR3 spans 15 residues. Germline trimming cut 1 base from V and 5 bases from J; bases unmatched to any gene: 5. Germline V lookup: CDR1 SGHDN, CDR2 FVKESK. The CDR3 DNA reads as TGTGCCAGCAGCCAAGTTGGACAGGGGCAGGAGACCCAGTACTTC. This encodes CASSQVGQGQETQYF.

This chain uses TRBV2 with TRBJ2-7, with 9 bases fitting TRBD2. CDR3 size: 14 residues. Germline loops: CDR1 SNHLY, CDR2 FYNNEI. V dropped 6 bases and J dropped 1; count of bases not matched to a gene: 4. The CDR3 bases are TGTGCCAGCAGAGTTAGCGGGAGATCCTACGAGCAGTACGTC. This codes for CASRVSGRSYEQYV.

The rearrangement links TRBV15 to TRBJ2-2, with TRBD1 matching over 7 bases. V shed 0 bases and J 4 bases; nucleotides not matched to a gene: 8. The CDR3 contains 17 residues. Germline V CDR1 and CDR2: LNHNV, YYDKDF (reference sequence). CDR3 residues: CATSRDRQGWGTGELFF. CDR3 coding DNA: TGTGCCACCAGCAGAGATAGACAGGGATGGGGCACCGGGGAGCTGTTTTTT.

V gene TRBV5-1 combines with J gene TRBJ1-6; 7 bases line up with TRBD1. The V gene's germline CDR1 is SGHRS and CDR2 YFSETQ. The V and J ends lost 3 bases and 6 bases, in that order; junction bases with no gene match: 3. This CDR3 has 14 residues. The CDR3 is CASSSGTVNSPLHF. In DNA, the CDR3 is TGCGCCAGCAGCTCCGGGACAGTTAATTCACCCCTCCACTTT.